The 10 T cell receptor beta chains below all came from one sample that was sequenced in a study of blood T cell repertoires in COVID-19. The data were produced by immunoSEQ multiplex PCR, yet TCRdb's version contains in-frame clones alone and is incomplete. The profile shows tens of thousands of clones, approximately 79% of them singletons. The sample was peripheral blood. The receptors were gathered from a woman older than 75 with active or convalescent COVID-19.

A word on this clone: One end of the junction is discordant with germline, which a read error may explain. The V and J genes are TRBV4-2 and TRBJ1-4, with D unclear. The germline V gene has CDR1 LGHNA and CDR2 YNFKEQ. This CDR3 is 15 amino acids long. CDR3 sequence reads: CASSQGERVAEPSLF. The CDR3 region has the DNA TGTGCCAGCAGCCAAGGGGAGAGAGTGGCCGAACCTAGTCTTTTT.

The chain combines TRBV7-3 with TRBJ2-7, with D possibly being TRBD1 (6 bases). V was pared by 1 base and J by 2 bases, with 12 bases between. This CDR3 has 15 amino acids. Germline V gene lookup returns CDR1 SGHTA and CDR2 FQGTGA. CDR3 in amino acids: CASSLKSGQTYEQYF. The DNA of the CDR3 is TGTGCCAGCAGCTTAAAAAGCGGACAGACCTACGAGCAGTACTTC.

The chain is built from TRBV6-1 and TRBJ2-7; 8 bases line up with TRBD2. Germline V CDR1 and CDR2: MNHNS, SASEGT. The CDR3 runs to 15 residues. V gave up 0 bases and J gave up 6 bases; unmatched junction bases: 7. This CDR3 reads CASSEAESGGPEQYF. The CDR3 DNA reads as TGTGCCAGCAGTGAAGCGGAGAGCGGGGGCCCCGAGCAGTACTTC.

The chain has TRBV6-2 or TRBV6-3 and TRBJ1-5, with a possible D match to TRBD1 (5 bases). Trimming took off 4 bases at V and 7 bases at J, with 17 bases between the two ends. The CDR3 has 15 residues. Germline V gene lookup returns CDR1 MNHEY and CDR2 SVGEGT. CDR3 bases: TGTGCCAGCAGTTCCCTCAGGACACATCCGCAGCCCCAGCATTTT. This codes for CASSSLRTHPQPQHF.

As DNA, the CDR3 is TGTGCCAGCAGTTTAACCCCGGGGATCACTGAAGCTTTCTTT. Encoded protein: CASSLTPGITEAFF. The rearrangement uses TRBV27 and TRBJ1-1; D not certain. Looked up from germline, CDR1 is MNHEY and CDR2 is SMNVEV (reference sequence). This CDR3 is 14 amino acids long. The V end was cut by 2 bases, the J end by 4 bases, with 11 bases between.

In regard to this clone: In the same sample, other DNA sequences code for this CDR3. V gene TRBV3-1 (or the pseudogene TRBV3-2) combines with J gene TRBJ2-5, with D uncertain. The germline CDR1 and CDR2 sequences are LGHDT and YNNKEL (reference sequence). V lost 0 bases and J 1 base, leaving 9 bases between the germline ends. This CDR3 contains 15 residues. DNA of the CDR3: TGTGCCAGCAGCCAAGACCCAGGATCCCAAGAGACCCAGTACTTC. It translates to CASSQDPGSQETQYF.

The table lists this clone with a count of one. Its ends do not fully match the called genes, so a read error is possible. CDR3 loop: CASSITVTNTGELFF. CDR3 nucleotides: TGTGCCAGCAGTATTACGGTTACGAACACCGGGGAGCTGTTTTTT. The V gene is TRBV19, the J gene TRBJ2-2; no clear D gene. In germline, CDR1 is LNHDA, CDR2 SQIVND (reference sequence). The CDR3 runs to 15 residues.

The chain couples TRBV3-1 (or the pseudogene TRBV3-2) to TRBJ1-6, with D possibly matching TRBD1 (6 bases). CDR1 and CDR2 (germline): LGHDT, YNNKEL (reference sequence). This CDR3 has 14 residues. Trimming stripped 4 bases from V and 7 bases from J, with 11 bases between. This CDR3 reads CASSPRTDNSPLHF. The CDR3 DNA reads TGTGCCAGCAGCCCCCGGACAGACAATTCACCCCTCCACTTT.

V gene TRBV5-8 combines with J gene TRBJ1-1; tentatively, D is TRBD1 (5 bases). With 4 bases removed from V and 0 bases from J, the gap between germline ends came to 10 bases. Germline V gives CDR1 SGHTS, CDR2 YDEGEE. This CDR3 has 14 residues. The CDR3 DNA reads TGTGCCAGCAGCCGTACAGGAGTGAACACTGAAGCTTTCTTT. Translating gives CASSRTGVNTEAFF.

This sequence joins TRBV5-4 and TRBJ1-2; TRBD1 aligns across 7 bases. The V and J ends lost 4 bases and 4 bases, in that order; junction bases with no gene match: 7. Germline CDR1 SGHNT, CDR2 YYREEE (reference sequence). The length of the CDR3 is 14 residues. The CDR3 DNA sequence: TGTGCCAGCAGCCCGGAGGGGACAGCCTATGGCTACACCTTC. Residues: CASSPEGTAYGYTF.